The 28 T cell receptor beta chains in this list originate from one sample, sequenced in a study of CD8 T cells in Susac syndrome. An input of about 0.45 to 1 ug of RNA was subjected to reverse transcription using random hexamers. MiXCR, run by TCRdb on the immunoSEQ multiplex PCR reads, gives a single entry per CDR3 protein. The data contain around 90,000 distinct CDR3 sequences, about 96% of them seen just once; the ten biggest clones take up roughly 0.62%. Specimen: CD8+ T cells from PBMCs. The origin of the receptors is a human donor with Susac syndrome.

This clonotype came up once. The chain has TRBV5-1 and TRBJ2-1; maybe TRBD1 (6 bases). V gave up 3 bases and J gave up 4 bases, with 8 bases separating them. The CDR3 is made up of 13 amino acids. The germline V gene encodes CDR1 SGHRS and CDR2 YFSETQ. CDR3 residues: CASSYGTYNEQFF. As DNA, the CDR3 is TGCGCCAGCAGCTACGGGACATACAATGAGCAGTTCTTC.

The V call is TRBV20-1, the J call TRBJ2-1; 12 positions match TRBD1. From germline, CDR1 is DFQATT and CDR2 SNEGSKA (reference sequence). The length of the CDR3 is 19 residues. Unmatched junction bases numbered 23, after V lost 6 bases and J lost 8 bases. DNA of the CDR3: TGCAGTGCGCATGGGACAGGGGGCAATGCGGTTAGGTTCGGGGATGAGCAGTTCTTC. This gives the protein CSAHGTGGNAVRFGDEQFF.

The V gene is TRBV3-1, the J gene TRBJ1-1, with D unclear. Per germline, CDR1 LGHDT and CDR2 YNNKEL (reference sequence). This CDR3 has 14 amino acids. The V and J ends lost 3 bases and 5 bases respectively, with 13 bases between them. Written as DNA, the CDR3 is TGTGCCAGCAGCCATGGGGAGGCGAGGACTGAAGCTTTCTTT. Its protein is CASSHGEARTEAFF.

V usage is TRBV7-8 and J usage is TRBJ1-1; 7 bases fit TRBD1. V lost 5 bases and J lost 7; bases outside the gene matches: 4. CDR1 SGHVS and CDR2 FQNEAQ come from the germline V gene. The CDR3 length is 12 residues. The CDR3 DNA reads as TGTGCCAGCAGCCCGGGACAGATTGAAGCTTTCTTT. Its protein product is CASSPGQIEAFF.

The chain links TRBV29-1 to TRBJ1-1; D not certain. The germline V gene has CDR1 SQVTM and CDR2 ANQGSEA. The ends were cut back, 5 bases at V and 0 bases at J, with 13 bases in the middle. This CDR3 region has 14 residues. Written as DNA, the CDR3 is TGCAGCGTTCCTGGGTTTTCCGTGAACACTGAAGCTTTCTTT. Translated: CSVPGFSVNTEAFF. The full variable domain, rest sourced from reference TRBV29-1 and TRBJ1-1, is SAVISQKPSRDICQRGTSLTIQCQVDSQVTMMFWYRQQPGQSLTLIATANQGSEATYESGFVIDKFPISRPNLTFSTLTVSNMSPEDSSIYLCSVPGFSVNTEAFFGQGTRLTVV.

The chain combines TRBV15 with TRBJ1-2; D is perhaps TRBD1 (6 bases). This CDR3 has 12 amino acids. Trimming left V 5 bases short and J 10 bases short, with 14 bases between. Germline V gene data show CDR1 as LNHNV and CDR2 as YYDKDF (reference sequence). CDR3 protein: CATSLDRLVYTF. The CDR3 DNA reads as TGTGCCACCAGCTTGGACAGATTAGTCTACACCTTC.

The gene calls are TRBV14 and TRBJ2-7; D is uncertain. Germline-derived CDR1 and CDR2 are SGHDN and FVKESK. V shed 2 bases and J shed 6 bases, with 5 bases lying between them. The CDR3 spans 11 residues. The DNA for the CDR3 is TGTGCCAGCAGCCAAAGCTTCGAGCAGTACTTC. Protein product: CASSQSFEQYF.

This clonotype came up once. This chain joins TRBV10-3 and TRBJ1-2, with TRBD1 identical over 9 bases. Germline-derived CDR1 and CDR2 are ENHRY and SYGVKD. V trimming: 7 bases; J trimming: 6 bases; junction bases outside the gene matches: 6. The CDR3 sequence is 13 residues long. CDR3 DNA sequence: TGTGCCATCAACAGGGGGCAGAGAGATGGCTACACCTTC. It yields the protein CAINRGQRDGYTF.

The chain carries TRBV30 and TRBJ1-6; tentatively, D is TRBD1 (5 bases). The CDR3 sequence is 15 residues long. V lost 4 bases and J lost 8, with 18 bases in between. Germline loops: CDR1 GTSNPN, CDR2 SVGIG (reference sequence). The CDR3 reads CAWTSLGAGDSPLHF. In DNA form, the CDR3 reads TGTGCCTGGACCTCCCTTGGGGCGGGAGATTCACCCCTCCACTTT. Filled out from reference TRBV30 and TRBJ1-6, the complete variable domain reads SQTIHQWPATLVQPVGSPLSLECTVEGTSNPNLYWYRQAAGRGLQLLFYSVGIGQISSEVPQNLSASRPQDRQFILSSKKLLLSDSGFYLCAWTSLGAGDSPLHFGNGTRLTVT.

V and J are TRBV29-1 and TRBJ1-1; perhaps TRBD1 as D (5 bases). Deletions cut 6 bases from V and 1 base from J, with 12 bases between. This CDR3 contains 13 residues. Germline V CDR1 and CDR2: SQVTM, ANQGSEA. The chain's CDR3 is CSVALDTNTEAFF. The CDR3 region has the DNA TGCAGCGTCGCATTGGACACGAACACTGAAGCTTTCTTT.

The genes are TRBV7-2 and TRBJ2-7, with 9 bases matching TRBD1. The V segment lost 5 bases and the J segment 2 bases; nucleotides outside the gene matches: 4. Germline loops: CDR1 SGHTA, CDR2 FQGNSA. This CDR3 has 14 amino acids. In DNA form, the CDR3 reads TGTGCCAGCAGCATGACAGGGGGGACCTACGAGCAGTACTTC. The encoded protein is CASSMTGGTYEQYF.

This chain uses TRBV6-5 with TRBJ2-5; D may match TRBD1 or TRBD2 (5 bases each). Deletions cut 2 bases from V and 10 bases from J, with 8 bases between. Per the germline V gene, CDR1 is MNHEY and CDR2 is SVGAGI. This CDR3 contains 11 residues. The CDR3 DNA sequence: TGTGCCAGCAGTTACGGGGGAGACCAGTACTTC. This sequence encodes CASSYGGDQYF.

V usage is TRBV6-2 or TRBV6-3 and J usage is TRBJ1-2, with D possibly matching TRBD1 (6 bases). Germline V CDR1 and CDR2: MNHEY, SVGEGT. V gave up 6 bases and J gave up 5 bases, with 22 bases separating them. The CDR3 covers 16 residues. DNA of the CDR3: TGTGCCAGCAGCCGCTTAACCGGGGGCCGGGTTTATGGCTACACCTTC. Translation gives CASSRLTGGRVYGYTF.

The chain employs TRBV6-6 and TRBJ1-4; 7 bases fit TRBD1. The junction had 11 bases not matched to a gene; V was cut back by 7 bases and J by 6 bases. The CDR3 length is 15 residues. CDR1 and CDR2 from the germline V gene are MNHNY and SVGAGI (reference sequence). CDR3: CASTIQGERHEKLFF. The CDR3 DNA is TGTGCCAGCACGATTCAGGGGGAGCGTCATGAAAAACTGTTTTTT.

The rearrangement uses TRBV4-3 and TRBJ2-1; 8 bases map to TRBD2. In germline, CDR1 is LGHNA, CDR2 YSLEER. After removal of 4 bases from V and 10 bases from J, the junction contained 12 bases not matched to a gene. This CDR3 contains 15 residues. The CDR3 loop is CASSPNSGEPREQFF. CDR3 sequence (DNA): TGCGCCAGCAGCCCAAATAGCGGGGAGCCTAGGGAGCAGTTCTTC.

The rearrangement joins TRBV20-1 to TRBJ2-5, with D possibly matching TRBD2 (6 bases). This CDR3 contains 14 residues. V was trimmed by 5 bases and J by 3 bases, leaving 16 bases between them. Germline assignment: CDR1 DFQATT and CDR2 SNEGSKA (reference sequence). CDR3 protein: CSAASGDQEETQYF. CDR3 in DNA: TGCAGTGCTGCCTCGGGGGACCAGGAAGAGACCCAGTACTTC.

This clonotype was seen once. The rearrangement joins TRBV19 to TRBJ1-1; 8 positions agree with TRBD1. J was trimmed by 4 bases and V by 5 bases; bases with no gene match: 6. Germline CDR1 LNHDA, CDR2 SQIVND (reference sequence). The CDR3 length is 14 residues. The CDR3 nucleotides are TGTGCCAGTAGTCTTAACAGGGGGGGCACTGAAGCTTTCTTT. It yields the protein CASSLNRGGTEAFF.

Here the CDR3 DNA reads TGTGCCAGCAGTCCCTACGACAGGAGCACTGAAGCTTTCTTT. As protein: CASSPYDRSTEAFF. The chain uses TRBV12-3 or TRBV12-4 and TRBJ1-1; a weak D match, TRBD1 (6 bases). CDR3 length: 14 amino acids. The germline V and J ends were trimmed by 5 bases and 4 bases, with 14 bases remaining between them.

The V gene is TRBV4-2, the J gene TRBJ2-1; D is unresolved. Germline lookup yields CDR1 LGHNA and CDR2 YNFKEQ. The CDR3 runs to 13 residues. Trimming cost V 0 bases and J 7 bases, with 7 bases left between them. The CDR3 region has the DNA TGTGCCAGCAGCCAAGATGCCGGGAATGAGCAGTTCTTC. Translating gives CASSQDAGNEQFF.

The chain employs TRBV12-3 or TRBV12-4 and TRBJ1-5; tentative D call: TRBD1 (6 bases). V shed 6 bases and J shed 3 bases, with 12 bases lying between them. CDR3 length equals 14 residues. In nucleotides, the CDR3 is TGTGCCAGCAGGTCCGGGACAATCAATCAGCCCCAGCATTTT. Amino acids: CASRSGTINQPQHF.

The chain recombines TRBV30 with TRBJ2-7, with D perhaps assigned TRBD1 or TRBD2 (6 bases each). The CDR3 totals 12 residues. V lost 5 bases to trimming and J lost 6 bases, with 14 bases between them. Germline CDR1 GTSNPN, CDR2 SVGIG (reference sequence). In DNA, the CDR3 is TGTGCCTGGGAAAGGAGGGGGAGCGAGCAGTACTTC. Translation gives CAWERRGSEQYF.

The sample holds one count of this clonotype. The rearrangement joins TRBV2 to TRBJ2-7, with D perhaps given as TRBD1 or TRBD2 (5 bases each). Germline V gene lookup returns CDR1 SNHLY and CDR2 FYNNEI. CDR3 length: 10 amino acids. The V end was cut by 9 bases, the J end by 11 bases, with 14 bases between. This CDR3 reads CASKGPSEYF. The CDR3 DNA is TGTGCCAGTAAGGGACCATCGGAGTACTTC.

The chain joins TRBV5-1 to TRBJ2-3; no clear D gene. Germline V lookup: CDR1 SGHRS, CDR2 YFSETQ. The length of the CDR3 is 13 residues. The V and J ends lost 4 bases and 4 bases respectively, with 10 bases between them. The CDR3: CASSLKLSDTQYF. CDR3 nucleotide sequence: TGCGCCAGCAGCCTGAAATTGTCAGATACGCAGTATTTT.

The chain employs TRBV6-5 and TRBJ1-5, with a tentative D call TRBD1 (6 bases). Germline CDR1 reads MNHEY; CDR2 reads SVGAGI. Trimming shortened V by 0 bases and J by 5 bases, and 8 bases separated the two germline ends. The length of the CDR3 is 14 residues. The CDR3 DNA reads as TGTGCCAGCAGTTACTCGCAGGGGTATCAGCCCCAGCATTTT. It yields the protein CASSYSQGYQPQHF.

To note about this clonotype: Germline and junction disagree at one end, which may indicate a read error. The chain uses TRBV6-5 and TRBJ2-7; TRBD2 aligns across 12 bases. The CDR3 consists of 15 residues. The germline V gene has CDR1 MNHEY and CDR2 SVGAGI. The DNA of the CDR3 is TGTGCCAGCAGTTTAACTAGCGGGGGGTCCTCCGAGCAGTACTTC. Residues: CASSLTSGGSSEQYF.

The rearrangement links TRBV4-3 to TRBJ1-3; D ambiguous. The CDR3 loop spans 14 amino acids. V dropped 3 bases and J dropped 4 bases, with 10 bases sitting between them. Germline loops: CDR1 LGHNA, CDR2 YSLEER. Written as DNA, the CDR3 is TGCGCCAGCAGCCAGGCAGTTGACGGAAACACCATATATTTT. Translation: CASSQAVDGNTIYF.

The chain's CDR3 is CSARKGQGNNQPQHF. The CDR3 bases are TGCAGTGCTAGAAAAGGACAGGGCAACAATCAGCCCCAGCATTTT. The chain recombines TRBV20-1 with TRBJ1-5; TRBD1 agrees at 8 bases. This CDR3 has 15 amino acids. Germline V gives CDR1 DFQATT, CDR2 SNEGSKA (reference sequence). J was trimmed by 3 bases and V by 2 bases; bases with no gene match: 6.

V and J are TRBV24-1 and TRBJ2-3; 8 bases line up with TRBD1. CDR1 and CDR2 (germline): KGHDR, SFDVKD. CDR3 length: 14 residues. The V segment lost 5 bases and the J segment 1 base; nucleotides outside the gene matches: 1. CDR3 sequence: CATSVGQGTDTQYF. CDR3 bases: TGTGCCACCAGTGTGGGACAGGGCACAGATACGCAGTATTTT.